These 10 T cell receptor beta chains were sequenced from one sample in a study of shared clonotypes between healthy human individuals. The protocol was immunoSEQ multiplex PCR, while the TCRdb copy is restricted to in-frame clones and leaves out a portion. This table has roughly 1,100,000 clones, about 75% appearing once. The sample comprised memory CD4+ T cells sorted from blood. As to subset: CD45RA-negative fraction. These receptors all come from a man between 18 and 29 years old in good health.

CDR3 sequence: CASSPDYRGGIYGYTF. CDR3 DNA: TGTGCCAGCAGCCCGGATTACCGTGGGGGGATCTATGGCTACACCTTC. The rearrangement links TRBV7-2 to TRBJ1-2, with D possibly being TRBD1 (5 bases). Germline CDR1 reads SGHTA; CDR2 reads FQGNSA. Trimming removed 5 bases from V and 4 bases from J, with 20 bases in between. This CDR3 has 16 residues.

The CDR3 DNA sequence: TGCGCCAGCAGCCCAAGGGCAGGGGGCAGCGATGAGCAGTTCTTC. Translation: CASSPRAGGSDEQFF. J is TRBJ2-1 and V is TRBV5-1; 8 bases fit TRBD1. The V gene's germline CDR1 is SGHRS and CDR2 YFSETQ. The CDR3 has 15 residues. The ends lost 4 bases at V and 8 bases at J; junction bases unmatched: 11.

The chain is built from TRBV9 and TRBJ2-5; unclear D gene. Trimming left V 2 bases short and J 7 bases short, with 18 bases between. The CDR3 is 15 residues long. The germline V gene encodes CDR1 SGDLS and CDR2 YYNGEE. This CDR3 reads CASSVTGDLLGTQYF. In DNA form, the CDR3 reads TGTGCCAGCAGCGTGACCGGAGATCTGTTGGGGACCCAGTACTTC.

On this clone itself: A much bigger clone sits one base away, suggesting this may be a read error. This CDR3 is also generated by other DNA sequences in the sample. This sequence joins TRBV5-4 and TRBJ2-2, with 10 bases matching TRBD1. The CDR3 sequence is 14 residues long. V lost 3 bases and J lost 4; bases outside the gene matches: 0. Looked up from germline, CDR1 is SGHNT and CDR2 is YYREEE (reference sequence). The chain's CDR3 is CASSWDRGTGELFF. In DNA, the CDR3 is TGTGCCAGCAGCTGGGACAGGGGCACCGGGGAGCTGTTTTTT.

The genes are TRBV7-2 and TRBJ2-3, with D maybe TRBD2 (6 bases). Between the trimmed V and J ends, which lost 1 base and 4 bases, there was a span of 12 bases. This CDR3 has 15 amino acids. Germline values: CDR1 SGHTA, CDR2 FQGNSA. Here the CDR3 reads CASSLVTRRSDTQYF. The CDR3 DNA sequence: TGTGCCAGCAGCTTAGTGACTAGGCGGTCAGATACGCAGTATTTT.

The chain joins TRBV2 to TRBJ1-1; D is ambiguous. Germline V gene data show CDR1 as SNHLY and CDR2 as FYNNEI. This CDR3 spans 14 amino acids. The V gene lost 2 bases and the J gene lost 1 base, with 8 bases spanning the gap. In DNA form, the CDR3 reads TGTGCCAGCAGTGAAAGGGATAGGAACACTGAAGCTTTCTTT. Encoded protein: CASSERDRNTEAFF.

This clone came up once. The genes are TRBV6-1 and TRBJ1-5; the D is unclear. The CDR3 is 13 amino acids. Trimming removed 7 bases from V and 0 bases from J, with 7 bases in between. The germline V gene has CDR1 MNHNS and CDR2 SASEGT. The CDR3 protein is CASTRLSNQPQHF. The CDR3 DNA sequence: TGTGCCAGCACCCGACTTAGCAATCAGCCCCAGCATTTT.

The V gene is TRBV7-9, the J gene TRBJ1-4, with 7 bases fitting TRBD1. The CDR3 sequence is 14 residues long. The J segment lost 7 bases and the V segment lost 1 base, leaving 3 bases of the junction unmatched. The germline V gene encodes CDR1 SEHNR and CDR2 FQNEAQ (reference sequence). The CDR3 sequence: CASSLGGGFEKLFF. The CDR3 DNA follows: TGTGCCAGCAGCTTAGGAGGGGGCTTTGAAAAACTGTTTTTT.

The chain uses TRBV19 and TRBJ1-2; 7 bases match TRBD1. The CDR3 totals 13 residues. Germline V gene data show CDR1 as LNHDA and CDR2 as SQIVND (reference sequence). V was pared by 6 bases and J by 8 bases, with 9 bases of the junction left unmatched. CDR3 region: CASSPDRAEGYTF. CDR3 bases: TGTGCCAGTAGCCCAGACAGGGCGGAGGGCTACACCTTC.

The chain joins TRBV2 to TRBJ2-2; maybe TRBD1 (5 bases). Trimming cost V 7 bases and J 4 bases, with 10 bases left between them. The V gene's germline CDR1 is SNHLY and CDR2 FYNNEI. The CDR3 has 13 amino acids. As DNA, the CDR3 is TGTGCCAGCAATCAGGGAATCACCGGGGAGCTGTTTTTT. It translates to CASNQGITGELFF.